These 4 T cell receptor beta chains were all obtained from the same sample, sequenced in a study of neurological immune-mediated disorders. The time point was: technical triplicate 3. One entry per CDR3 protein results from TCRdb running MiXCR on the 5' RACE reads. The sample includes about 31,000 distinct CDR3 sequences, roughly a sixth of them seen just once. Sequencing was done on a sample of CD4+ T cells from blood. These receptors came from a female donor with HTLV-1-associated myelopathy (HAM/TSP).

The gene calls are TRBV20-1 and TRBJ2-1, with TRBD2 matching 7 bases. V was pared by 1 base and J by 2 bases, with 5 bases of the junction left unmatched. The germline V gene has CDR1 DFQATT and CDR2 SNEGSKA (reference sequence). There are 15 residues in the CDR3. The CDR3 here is CSARGLREAYNEQFF. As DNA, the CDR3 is TGCAGTGCTAGAGGTTTACGGGAGGCCTACAATGAGCAGTTCTTC.

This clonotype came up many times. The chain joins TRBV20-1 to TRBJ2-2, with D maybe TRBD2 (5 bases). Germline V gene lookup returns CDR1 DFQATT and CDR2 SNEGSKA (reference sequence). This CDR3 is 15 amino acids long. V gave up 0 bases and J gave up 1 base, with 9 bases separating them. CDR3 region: CSARDGRQNTGELFF. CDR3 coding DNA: TGCAGTGCTAGAGATGGGAGACAGAACACCGGGGAGCTGTTTTTT.

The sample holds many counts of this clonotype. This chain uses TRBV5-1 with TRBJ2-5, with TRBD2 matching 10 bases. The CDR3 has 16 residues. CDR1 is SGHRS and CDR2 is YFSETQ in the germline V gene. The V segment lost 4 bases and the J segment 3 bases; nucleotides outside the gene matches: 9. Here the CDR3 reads CASSKSSGGNKETQYF. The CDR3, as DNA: TGCGCCAGCAGCAAATCTAGCGGGGGAAATAAAGAGACCCAGTACTTC.

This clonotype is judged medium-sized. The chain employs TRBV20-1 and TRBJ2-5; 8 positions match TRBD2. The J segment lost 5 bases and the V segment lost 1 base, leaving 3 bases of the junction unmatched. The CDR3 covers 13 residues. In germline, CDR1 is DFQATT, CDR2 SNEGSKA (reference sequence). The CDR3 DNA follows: TGCAGTGCTAGAGCGGGGGGGCCCGAGACCCAGTACTTC. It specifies CSARAGGPETQYF.